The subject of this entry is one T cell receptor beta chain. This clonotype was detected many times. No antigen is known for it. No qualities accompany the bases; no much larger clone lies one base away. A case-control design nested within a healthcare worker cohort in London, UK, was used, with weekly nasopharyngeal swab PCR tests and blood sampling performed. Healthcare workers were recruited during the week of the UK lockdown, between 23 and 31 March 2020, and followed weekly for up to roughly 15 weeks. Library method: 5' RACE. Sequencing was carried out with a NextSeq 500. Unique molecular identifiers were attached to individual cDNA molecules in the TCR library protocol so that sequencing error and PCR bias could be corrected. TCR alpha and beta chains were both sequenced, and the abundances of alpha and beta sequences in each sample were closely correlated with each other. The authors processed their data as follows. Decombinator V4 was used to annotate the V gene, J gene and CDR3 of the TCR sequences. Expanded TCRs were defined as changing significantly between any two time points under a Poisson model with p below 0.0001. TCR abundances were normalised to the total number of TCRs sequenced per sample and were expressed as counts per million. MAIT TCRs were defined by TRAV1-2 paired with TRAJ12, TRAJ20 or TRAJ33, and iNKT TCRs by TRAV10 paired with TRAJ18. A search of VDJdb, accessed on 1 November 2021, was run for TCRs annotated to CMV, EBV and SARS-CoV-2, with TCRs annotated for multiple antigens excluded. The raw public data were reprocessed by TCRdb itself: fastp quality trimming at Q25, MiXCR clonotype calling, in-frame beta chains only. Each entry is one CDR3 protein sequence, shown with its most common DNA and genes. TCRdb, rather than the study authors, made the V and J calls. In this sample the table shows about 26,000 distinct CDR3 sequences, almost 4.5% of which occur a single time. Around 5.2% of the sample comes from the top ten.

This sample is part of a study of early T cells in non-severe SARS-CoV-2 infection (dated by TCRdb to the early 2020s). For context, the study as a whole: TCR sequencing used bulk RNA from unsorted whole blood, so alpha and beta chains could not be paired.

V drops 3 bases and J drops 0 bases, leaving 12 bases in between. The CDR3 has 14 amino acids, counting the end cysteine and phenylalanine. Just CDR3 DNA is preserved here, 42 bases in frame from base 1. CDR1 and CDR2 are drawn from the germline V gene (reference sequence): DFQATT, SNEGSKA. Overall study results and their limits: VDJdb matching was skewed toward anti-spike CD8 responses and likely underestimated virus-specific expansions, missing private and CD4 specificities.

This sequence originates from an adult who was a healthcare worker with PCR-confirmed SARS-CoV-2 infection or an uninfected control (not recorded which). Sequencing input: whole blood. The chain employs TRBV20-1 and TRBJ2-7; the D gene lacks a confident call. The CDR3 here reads CSARFRHRSYEQYF. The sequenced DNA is TGCAGTGCTAGGTTTCGGCACCGCTCCTACGAGCAGTACTTC.